The 26 T cell receptor beta chains below were found in one sample sequenced in a study of T-cell reconstitution after alpha-beta-depleted transplantation in children. For TCRbeta, the library was prepared with unique molecular identifiers. TCRdb called the PCR reads again in MiXCR, with one record for every CDR3 protein. This table holds 450,000 to 700,000 distinct CDR3 sequences, over 25% found once. This specimen consisted of PBMCs, obtained before TCRalphabeta/CD19-depleted stem cell transplant. Receptors originate from a boy in the first two years of life with Wiskott-Aldrich syndrome, due to receive a stem cell transplant.

This rearrangement joins TRBV20-1 to TRBJ1-5; no clear D gene. The CDR3 contains 14 residues. Germline V gives CDR1 DFQATT, CDR2 SNEGSKA (reference sequence). V gave up 6 bases and J gave up 4 bases, with 16 bases separating them. The CDR3, as DNA: TGCAGTGCCCCCAGTCGGCTCGCAAATCAGCCCCAGCATTTT. Encoded protein: CSAPSRLANQPQHF.

V is TRBV4-2 and J is TRBJ1-2; D might be TRBD1 (6 bases). The V end lost 0 bases, the J end lost 5 bases, and 22 bases lay between the germline ends. The CDR3 is made up of 18 amino acids. The germline V gene has CDR1 LGHNA and CDR2 YNFKEQ. This CDR3 is CASSQDLAGGITAYGYTF. As DNA, the CDR3 is TGTGCCAGCAGCCAAGATCTTGCCGGGGGCATAACCGCGTATGGCTACACCTTC.

The chain recombines TRBV28 with TRBJ1-2; a possible D gene is TRBD1 (6 bases). The CDR3 totals 12 residues. V dropped 6 bases and J dropped 8 bases, with 13 bases sitting between them. The V gene's germline CDR1 is MDHEN and CDR2 SYDVKM. The CDR3 nucleotides are TGTGCCAGCAGCCCGGACAGTAGGGGCTACACCTTC. It specifies CASSPDSRGYTF.

This clonotype has more than one count but fewer than ten. The chain uses TRBV27 and TRBJ2-7; TRBD2 matches at 7 bases. Germline V lookup: CDR1 MNHEY, CDR2 SMNVEV (reference sequence). V gave up 5 bases and J gave up 5 bases; unmatched junction bases: 9. The CDR3 consists of 14 residues. The CDR3 nucleotides read TGTGCCAGCAGTCAGCGGGATCCCCGGGACGAGCAGTACTTC. This gives the protein CASSQRDPRDEQYF.

This clonotype turned up a few times. The CDR3 here is CSARGLSGNTIYF. CDR3 DNA: TGCAGTGCTAGAGGACTCTCTGGAAACACCATATATTTT. The genes are TRBV20-1 and TRBJ1-3; D gene unclear. CDR3 size: 13 residues. The V gene's germline CDR1 is DFQATT and CDR2 SNEGSKA (reference sequence). V gave up 1 base and J gave up 0 bases, with 4 bases separating them.

This clonotype has only a few counts. CDR3 residues: CASSSPGSGKNIQYF. Here the CDR3 DNA reads TGTGCCAGCAGCTCCCCCGGTTCTGGGAAAAACATTCAGTACTTC. This chain links TRBV6-2 or TRBV6-3 with TRBJ2-4; no clear D. The ends were cut back, 6 bases at V and 4 bases at J, with 16 bases in the middle. Germline CDR1 and CDR2: MNHEY and SVGEGT. CDR3 size: 15 residues.

V is TRBV5-1 and J is TRBJ2-1; D possibly corresponds to TRBD1 (5 bases). V dropped 0 bases and J dropped 4 bases, with 11 bases sitting between them. The germline gives CDR1 SGHRS, CDR2 YFSETQ. This CDR3 has 15 amino acids. The CDR3 sequence: CASSLGQTDYNEQFF. The CDR3 nucleotides read TGCGCCAGCAGCTTGGGGCAGACAGATTACAATGAGCAGTTCTTC. Full variable domain (rest looked up from reference TRBV5-1 and TRBJ2-1): KAGVTQTPRYLIKTRGQQVTLSCSPISGHRSVSWYQQTPGQGLQFLFEYFSETQRNKGNFPGRFSGRQFSNSRSEMNVSTLELGDSALYLCASSLGQTDYNEQFFGPGTRLTVL.

In this sample, this clonotype turned up a few times. V and J are TRBV6-5 and TRBJ2-7, with D tentatively TRBD1 (6 bases). Germline loops: CDR1 MNHEY, CDR2 SVGAGI. Trimming removed 0 bases at V and 5 bases at J, with 14 bases between. This CDR3 is built from 15 residues. DNA of the CDR3: TGTGCCAGCAGTTACTCCCCAACAGGGTTGCACGAGCAGTACTTC. Protein: CASSYSPTGLHEQYF.

The genes are TRBV4-2 and TRBJ2-1; 14 bases are a match to TRBD2. The CDR3 totals 20 residues. Germline assignment: CDR1 LGHNA and CDR2 YNFKEQ. After removal of 4 bases from V and 0 bases from J, the junction contained 11 bases not matched to a gene. Here the CDR3 reads CASSPQRRLAGGGSYNEQFF. CDR3 in DNA: TGTGCCAGCAGCCCTCAAAGGCGACTAGCGGGAGGGGGCTCCTACAATGAGCAGTTCTTC.

The chain links TRBV15 to TRBJ1-4, with D hard to call. The CDR3 has 17 amino acids. V lost 5 bases and J 0 bases, leaving 16 bases between the germline ends. Germline lookup yields CDR1 LNHNV and CDR2 YYDKDF (reference sequence). In DNA form, the CDR3 reads TGTGCCACCAGCGTGCGGAGGACGGCCGCAACTAATGAAAAACTGTTTTTT. Its translation: CATSVRRTAATNEKLFF.

Comments on this clonotype: Because it lacks the conserved phenylalanine or tryptophan at the end, this CDR3 is likely a read error. The genes are TRBV5-4 and TRBJ2-6; D gene ambiguous. The CDR3 loop spans 14 amino acids. V was clipped by 1 base and J by 1 base, with 3 bases between them. Germline-derived CDR1 and CDR2 are SGHNT and YYREEE (reference sequence). The CDR3 DNA sequence: TGTGCCAGCAGCTTGTTGTCTGGGGCCAACGTCCTGACTTCC. It translates to CASSLLSGANVLTS.

The table lists this clonotype with a few counts. The chain employs TRBV20-1 and TRBJ2-7; 9 bases fit TRBD2. The CDR3 runs 13 residues. Germline loops: CDR1 DFQATT, CDR2 SNEGSKA (reference sequence). J lost 1 base, V lost 2 bases, and 0 bases had no gene match. The CDR3 coding sequence is TGCAGTGCTAGAAGCGGGAGGTCCTACGAGCAGTACTTC. The encoded protein is CSARSGRSYEQYF.

V and J are TRBV6-1 and TRBJ1-1, with D uncertain. Per germline, CDR1 MNHNS and CDR2 SASEGT. The CDR3 sequence is 13 residues long. V lost 5 bases and J 4 bases, leaving 11 bases between the germline ends. This CDR3 reads CASSKGRSTEAFF. The CDR3, as DNA: TGTGCCAGCAGTAAAGGGAGGTCCACTGAAGCTTTCTTT.

This sequence joins TRBV5-1 and TRBJ2-1; no reliable D call. Germline CDR1 SGHRS, CDR2 YFSETQ. This CDR3 has 15 residues. Trimming shortened V by 0 bases and J by 9 bases, and 16 bases separated the two germline ends. CDR3 DNA: TGCGCCAGCAGCTTGGGGACGCTAGGTTCGGCTGAGCAGTTCTTC. Translation gives CASSLGTLGSAEQFF.

This clonotype was observed many times. The genes are TRBV5-1 and TRBJ2-3; 7 bases align to TRBD1. The V segment lost 2 bases and the J segment 1 base; nucleotides outside the gene matches: 4. The CDR3 sequence is 15 residues long. Germline assignment: CDR1 SGHRS and CDR2 YFSETQ. CDR3 protein: CASSFAGGGTDTQYF. CDR3 nucleotides: TGCGCCAGCAGCTTCGCAGGGGGAGGCACAGATACGCAGTATTTT.

This clonotype occurred a few times. The V gene is TRBV28, the J gene TRBJ2-7, with D perhaps given as TRBD1 or TRBD2 (5 bases each). The CDR3 spans 17 residues. The germline V gene encodes CDR1 MDHEN and CDR2 SYDVKM. The V gene lost 1 base and the J gene lost 2 bases, with 18 bases spanning the gap. The CDR3 coding sequence is TGTGCCAGCAGTTTATCGGGTGCCGGCCAGGGAGCCTACGAGCAGTACTTC. Its protein product is CASSLSGAGQGAYEQYF.

The chain combines TRBV7-9 with TRBJ2-7, with D maybe TRBD1 (6 bases). The length of the CDR3 is 15 residues. V was clipped by 5 bases and J by 0 bases, with 14 bases between them. Germline V gene sequence: CDR1 SEHNR, CDR2 FQNEAQ (reference sequence). CDR3 residues: CASSRRQASSYEQYF. In DNA, the CDR3 is TGTGCCAGCAGCCGCCGACAGGCTAGCTCCTACGAGCAGTACTTC.

The table lists this clonotype with a few counts. The rearrangement uses TRBV7-2 and TRBJ2-3, with D maybe TRBD2 (5 bases). V was pared by 2 bases and J by 3 bases, with 9 bases between. Germline CDR1 reads SGHTA; CDR2 reads FQGNSA. There are 14 residues in the CDR3. This CDR3 reads CASSLNLATDTQYF. The CDR3 nucleotides read TGTGCCAGCAGCTTAAACCTAGCAACAGATACGCAGTATTTT.

This clonotype was detected once. V is TRBV12-3 or TRBV12-4 and J is TRBJ2-2; TRBD2 aligns across 7 bases. The length of the CDR3 is 13 residues. The junction had 7 bases not matched to a gene; V was cut back by 6 bases and J by 9 bases. The CDR3: CASRLGRERELFF. The CDR3, as DNA: TGTGCCAGCAGGCTAGGGCGGGAGAGGGAGCTGTTTTTT.

This clonotype came up a few times. This chain joins TRBV3-1 and TRBJ1-1; D is ambiguous. V lost 6 bases and J 0 bases, leaving 11 bases between the germline ends. This CDR3 comprises 14 residues. CDR1 LGHDT and CDR2 YNNKEL come from the germline V gene (reference sequence). The CDR3 coding sequence is TGTGCCAGCAGTGCTAACCTCATGAACACTGAAGCTTTCTTT. Protein: CASSANLMNTEAFF.

This clonotype was counted a few times. The junction differs from germline at one of its ends, possibly a read error. This sequence joins TRBV12-3 or TRBV12-4 and TRBJ2-1; 7 nucleotides agree with TRBD2. This CDR3 spans 14 amino acids. The CDR3 sequence: CASSLAVPTNEQFF. CDR3 DNA sequence: TGTGCCAGCAGTCTAGCGGTCCCTACAAATGAGCAGTTCTTC.

The V gene is TRBV25-1, the J gene TRBJ2-4; D may correspond to TRBD1 or TRBD2 (5 bases each). The CDR3 has 14 amino acids. V was shortened by 3 bases and J by 7 bases, with 13 bases between the two germline ends. Germline V CDR1 and CDR2: MGHDK, SYGVNS. The CDR3 DNA is TGTGCCAGCAGTGATGACGGGGCACGGAACATTCAGTACTTC. Protein product: CASSDDGARNIQYF.

This chain connects TRBV5-1 to TRBJ2-2; tentative D call: TRBD2 (5 bases). The CDR3 length is 16 residues. V was cut by 0 bases and J by 3 bases, with 12 bases left in between. CDR1 and CDR2 from the germline V gene are SGHRS and YFSETQ. The CDR3 is CASSLALRDYTGELFF. As DNA, the CDR3 is TGCGCCAGCAGCTTGGCCCTGAGGGATTACACCGGGGAGCTGTTTTTT.

The genes are TRBV27 and TRBJ1-6, with D hard to call. Germline V CDR1 and CDR2: MNHEY, SMNVEV (reference sequence). The CDR3 totals 14 residues. V was shortened by 4 bases and J by 3 bases, with 7 bases between the two germline ends. CDR3: CASSYRSYNSPLHF. The CDR3 region has the DNA TGTGCCAGCAGTTACCGAAGCTATAATTCACCCCTCCACTTT.

A few counts support this clonotype. The V call is TRBV12-3 or TRBV12-4, the J call TRBJ2-1; possibly TRBD2 for D (6 bases). V was cut by 6 bases and J by 5 bases, with 17 bases left in between. The CDR3 is 15 residues long. Here the CDR3 reads CASSSPGGRHNEQFF. The CDR3 DNA is TGTGCCAGCAGCTCCCCAGGAGGGCGCCACAATGAGCAGTTCTTC.

This clonotype was counted a few times. V and J are TRBV7-9 and TRBJ2-5; D possibly corresponds to TRBD2 (6 bases). The CDR3 sequence is 17 residues long. V lost 4 bases to trimming and J lost 0 bases, with 18 bases between them. CDR1 is SEHNR, CDR2 FQNEAQ, per germline (reference sequence). The CDR3 DNA reads as TGTGCCAGCAGCTCCGGGCGGAGGGACGGGAACCAAGAGACCCAGTACTTC. The encoded protein is CASSSGRRDGNQETQYF.